Listed below are T cell receptor beta chains from one sample, sequenced in a study of shared clonotypes between healthy human individuals. The protocol was immunoSEQ multiplex PCR, while the TCRdb copy is restricted to in-frame clones and leaves out a portion. The table records about 1.5 million clones, nearly 99% of them present only once. The specimen sequenced was naive CD4+ T cells sorted from blood. Receptors were obtained from a man aged 25-45 years in good health. Each CDR3 is given with its conserved first and last residue. The D gene is left open where the match is weak. The size field is filled for only some rows; it gives once, few, many or a size class.

clone_size	d_call	v_call	j_call	cdr3_nt	cdr3_aa
NA	TRBD2	TRBV29-1	TRBJ2-1	TGCAGCGTTGTAGCGGGAGGGAACTACAATGAGCAGTTCTTC	CSVVAGGNYNEQFF
NA	NA	TRBV18	TRBJ2-7	TGTGCCAGCTCACCACGGACCCCCGTAGGGCTCGAGCAGTACTTC	CASSPRTPVGLEQYF
NA	TRBD2	TRBV5-1	TRBJ2-3	TGCGCCAGCAGCTCGGGACTAGCGGGATCTAGCACAGATACGCAGTATTTT	CASSSGLAGSSTDTQYF
NA	NA	TRBV19	TRBJ1-5	TGTGCCAGTACGGGGGTTGGGGGTAGCAATCAGCCCCAGCATTTT	CASTGVGGSNQPQHF
NA	NA	TRBV7-9	TRBJ1-5	TGTGCCAGCAGCCCGGACACCCCGATCAATCAGCCCCAGCATTTT	CASSPDTPINQPQHF
NA	NA	TRBV2	TRBJ1-3	TGTGCCAGCAGTGATACAGGAGTTGGAAACACCATATATTTT	CASSDTGVGNTIYF
NA	NA	TRBV18	TRBJ2-3	TGTGCCAGCTCACGATCGGATGAAACGCAGTATTTT	CASSRSDETQYF
NA	NA	TRBV6-6	TRBJ2-2	TGTGCCAGCAGTTACTCGGTTCTAGCCCGGCCCGGGGAGCTGTTTTTT	CASSYSVLARPGELFF
NA	TRBD2	TRBV7-2	TRBJ2-3	TGTGCCAGCAGCTTCGGACTAGCCGTAACCACAGATACGCAGTATTTT	CASSFGLAVTTDTQYF
NA	NA	TRBV4-3	TRBJ1-1	TGCGCCAGCAGCCACCGAGGAGGGGCACGGGGCACTGAAGCTTTCTTT	CASSHRGGARGTEAFF
NA	NA	TRBV28	TRBJ1-1	TGTGCCAGCAGTTTGTGGGGGGTAGCCTTGAACACTGAAGCTTTCTTT	CASSLWGVALNTEAFF
NA	NA	TRBV6-5	TRBJ2-2	TGTGCCAGCAGTTACTCGTGGGGAAACACCGGGGAGCTGTTTTTT	CASSYSWGNTGELFF
NA	NA	TRBV14	TRBJ1-1	TGTGCCAGCAGCCAAGATAGGGGGATTGGTACGAACACTGAAGCTTTCTTT	CASSQDRGIGTNTEAFF
NA	TRBD1	TRBV30	TRBJ2-7	TGTGCCTGGAGTTTGGACAGGGACTACGAGCAGTACTTC	CAWSLDRDYEQYF
NA	NA	TRBV30	TRBJ2-7	TGTGCCTGGAAGACAGGTTCAGTCTTCGAGCAGTACTTC	CAWKTGSVFEQYF
NA	NA	TRBV7-2	TRBJ2-1	TGTGCCAGCAGCTTGAGGCTGAGCTCCTACAATGAGCAGTTCTTC	CASSLRLSSYNEQFF
NA	NA	TRBV7-2	TRBJ1-1	TGTGCCAGCAGCTTACAGGGCGGGGACACTGAAGCTTTCTTT	CASSLQGGDTEAFF
NA	NA	TRBV19	TRBJ1-5	TGTGCCAGTAGTTTTGAGGGCGGCAATCAGCCCCAGCATTTT	CASSFEGGNQPQHF
NA	NA	TRBV21-1	TRBJ2-3	TGTGCCAGCAGCAAACCGGGGGGAGGGCGTACAGATACGCAGTATTTT	CASSKPGGGRTDTQYF
NA	TRBD2	TRBV6-1	TRBJ2-1	TGTGCCAGCACCGGGGGGGGAGGGCACAATGAGCAGTTCTTC	CASTGGGGHNEQFF
NA	TRBD2	TRBV18	TRBJ2-1	TGTGCCAGCTCACAGCTAGCGGGAGATAACCCCCGCAATGAGCAGTTCTTC	CASSQLAGDNPRNEQFF
NA	NA	TRBV18	TRBJ1-4	TGTGCCAGCTCACCCCAAACACAGGGATTTTTGGCGACTAATGAAAAACTGTTTTTT	CASSPQTQGFLATNEKLFF
NA	NA	TRBV7-9	TRBJ2-7	TGTGCCAGCAGCCCGTCGGGCTACGAGCAGTACTTC	CASSPSGYEQYF
NA	TRBD2	TRBV12-5	TRBJ2-1	TGTGCTAGTGGTTTACCCGGGACTAGCGGCAATGAGCAGTTCTTC	CASGLPGTSGNEQFF
NA	TRBD1	TRBV5-5	TRBJ2-7	TGTGCCAGCAGCTTTGTAACAGGGGCCTCCGGGGTCCACGAGCAGTACTTC	CASSFVTGASGVHEQYF
once	TRBD2	TRBV5-4	TRBJ2-2	TGTGCCAGCAGCTTCGGACTAGCGGGGGATGCGAACACCGGGGAGCTGTTTTTT	CASSFGLAGDANTGELFF
NA	TRBD2	TRBV28	TRBJ2-1	TGTGCCAGCAGTTTATTGAGCGGGAGAAGTCGGTTCTTC	CASSLLSGRSRFF
NA	NA	TRBV28	TRBJ1-5	TGTGCCAGCAGGAGAGATAGCAATCAGCCCCAGCATTTT	CASRRDSNQPQHF
NA	TRBD2	TRBV25-1	TRBJ2-3	TGTGCCAGCAGTGAAGGGACTAGCGGGACAGCGGATACGCAGTATTTT	CASSEGTSGTADTQYF
NA	TRBD1	TRBV4-1	TRBJ2-4	TGCGCCAGCAGCCAATGGACAGGGACACCAACAGGGGGGAACATTCAGTACTTC	CASSQWTGTPTGGNIQYF
NA	NA	TRBV18	TRBJ2-2	TGTGCCAGCTCACCAGGTATCGGGGTTGAGACCGGGGAGCTGTTTTTT	CASSPGIGVETGELFF
NA	NA	TRBV9	TRBJ2-2	TGTGCCAGCAGCGTAGTAAGCCCAGAGGGCACCGGGGAGCTGTTTTTT	CASSVVSPEGTGELFF
NA	TRBD2	TRBV7-9	TRBJ2-2	TGTGCCAGCAGCTCTTATAGCGGGACGTCGAACACCGGGGAGCTGTTTTTT	CASSSYSGTSNTGELFF
NA	NA	TRBV9	TRBJ1-4	TGTGCCAGCAGCGCTCACCTGGGGGCTAATGAAAAACTGTTTTTT	CASSAHLGANEKLFF
NA	NA	TRBV29-1	TRBJ1-4	TGCAGCGTGGCCGTTACTAATGAAAAACTGTTTTTT	CSVAVTNEKLFF
NA	NA	TRBV20-1	TRBJ2-1	TGCAGTGCAAAACTTATTCATGAGCAGTTCTTC	CSAKLIHEQFF
NA	NA	TRBV6-5	TRBJ2-7	TGTGCCACCCAAGTCCCGCCACACGAGCAGTACTTC	CATQVPPHEQYF
NA	NA	TRBV11-2	TRBJ2-7	TGTGCCAGCAGCTTAGAACAGGGCTCCTACGAGCAGTACTTC	CASSLEQGSYEQYF